A selection of T cell receptor beta chains follows, all from one sample in a study of radiation and T cells in renal cell carcinoma. TCRdb's copy holds only in-frame clones and misses some; the assay was immunoSEQ multiplex PCR. The table records 40,000 to 45,000 clones, about 82% of them present only once. The sequenced sample was blood, obtained from a patient whose treatment included radiotherapy and nephrectomy. The source of these receptors is a woman in her seventies with renal cell carcinoma. CDR3s include the opening cysteine and the closing phenylalanine or tryptophan. The D gene is left open where the match is weak. Not all rows give a size; the values are once, few, many and, for expanded clones, a class.

j_call: TRBJ2-2
d_call: TRBD2
clone_size: -
v_call: TRBV27
cdr3_aa: CASRWGGFTGELFF
cdr3_nt: TGTGCCAGCAGATGGGGGGGGTTCACCGGGGAGCTGTTTTTT

j_call: TRBJ2-1
d_call: TRBD2
clone_size: -
v_call: TRBV6-4
cdr3_aa: CASSPRGGTYNEQFF
cdr3_nt: TGTGCCAGCAGTCCTCGCGGGGGAACCTACAATGAGCAGTTCTTC

j_call: TRBJ2-5
d_call: -
clone_size: once
v_call: TRBV11-2
cdr3_aa: CASSPFPVGAQETQYF
cdr3_nt: TGTGCCAGCAGCCCCTTCCCTGTTGGCGCACAAGAGACCCAGTACTTC

j_call: TRBJ2-2
d_call: TRBD1
clone_size: -
v_call: TRBV4-2
cdr3_aa: CASSQPSGTGTGELFF
cdr3_nt: TGTGCCAGCAGCCAACCCTCCGGGACAGGGACCGGGGAGCTGTTTTTT

j_call: TRBJ2-1
d_call: -
clone_size: -
v_call: TRBV15
cdr3_aa: CATSRDPRPEGRQFF
cdr3_nt: TGTGCCACCAGCAGAGACCCCCGGCCCGAAGGTAGGCAGTTCTTC

j_call: TRBJ2-2
d_call: -
clone_size: once
v_call: TRBV7-8
cdr3_aa: CASSLDRNTGELFF
cdr3_nt: TGTGCCAGCAGCTTAGACCGGAACACCGGGGAGCTGTTTTTT

j_call: TRBJ2-7
d_call: TRBD1
clone_size: -
v_call: TRBV11-1
cdr3_aa: CASSHGQAYEQYF
cdr3_nt: TGTGCCAGCAGCCATGGACAGGCCTACGAGCAGTACTTC

j_call: TRBJ1-3
d_call: -
clone_size: -
v_call: TRBV19
cdr3_aa: CASSPWDRGNTIYF
cdr3_nt: TGTGCCAGTAGTCCCTGGGACCGTGGAAACACCATATATTTT

j_call: TRBJ2-6
d_call: -
clone_size: -
v_call: TRBV6-5
cdr3_aa: CASSYYGTGANVLTF
cdr3_nt: TGTGCCAGCAGTTACTATGGGACTGGGGCCAACGTCCTGACTTTC

j_call: TRBJ2-7
d_call: TRBD1
clone_size: -
v_call: TRBV7-9
cdr3_aa: CASRGQGAPYEQYF
cdr3_nt: TGTGCCAGCAGGGGACAGGGGGCCCCCTACGAGCAGTACTTC

j_call: TRBJ1-2
d_call: TRBD1
clone_size: -
v_call: TRBV9
cdr3_aa: CASSNRGQGAPGYTF
cdr3_nt: TGTGCCAGCAGCAACAGGGGTCAGGGGGCGCCTGGCTACACCTTC

j_call: TRBJ1-5
d_call: TRBD1
clone_size: few
v_call: TRBV7-8
cdr3_aa: CASSSPGGGQPQHF
cdr3_nt: TGTGCCAGCAGCTCGCCAGGGGGCGGTCAGCCCCAGCATTTT

j_call: TRBJ1-6
d_call: TRBD1
clone_size: -
v_call: TRBV6-5
cdr3_aa: CASKPGTGINSPLHF
cdr3_nt: TGTGCCAGCAAACCCGGGACAGGGATTAATTCACCCCTCCACTTT

j_call: TRBJ1-3
d_call: -
clone_size: -
v_call: TRBV27
cdr3_aa: CASKVLVRDIPSGNTIYF
cdr3_nt: TGTGCCAGCAAAGTACTGGTGAGAGACATTCCCTCTGGAAACACCATATATTTT

j_call: TRBJ1-6
d_call: -
clone_size: -
v_call: TRBV14
cdr3_aa: CASSQDSGQSSYNSPLHF
cdr3_nt: TGTGCCAGCAGCCAAGATTCGGGCCAAAGCTCCTATAATTCACCCCTCCACTTT

j_call: TRBJ2-2
d_call: -
clone_size: few
v_call: TRBV30
cdr3_aa: CARIGRELFF
cdr3_nt: TGTGCCAGAATAGGACGGGAGCTGTTTTTT

j_call: TRBJ2-3
d_call: TRBD2
clone_size: -
v_call: TRBV4-2
cdr3_aa: CASSLLRGGSGSADTQYF
cdr3_nt: TGTGCCAGCAGCCTACTAAGGGGCGGGAGTGGGAGCGCAGATACGCAGTATTTT

j_call: TRBJ1-1
d_call: -
clone_size: -
v_call: TRBV6-1
cdr3_aa: CASSVTRNTEAFF
cdr3_nt: TGTGCCAGCAGTGTTACAAGGAACACTGAAGCTTTCTTT

j_call: TRBJ2-7
d_call: -
clone_size: -
v_call: TRBV5-1
cdr3_aa: CASREGATSYEQYF
cdr3_nt: TGCGCCAGCAGGGAAGGGGCAACCTCCTACGAGCAGTACTTC

j_call: TRBJ1-1
d_call: TRBD1
clone_size: -
v_call: TRBV6-6
cdr3_aa: CASRLQGSPEAFF
cdr3_nt: TGTGCCAGCAGACTACAGGGGTCCCCTGAAGCTTTCTTT

j_call: TRBJ2-7
d_call: -
clone_size: -
v_call: TRBV5-1
cdr3_aa: CASSHKPDLRWQYF
cdr3_nt: TGCGCCAGCAGCCACAAGCCCGACCTACGATGGCAGTACTTC

j_call: TRBJ1-2
d_call: -
clone_size: -
v_call: TRBV6-1
cdr3_aa: CASSEALTQVFDGYTF
cdr3_nt: TGTGCCAGCAGTGAAGCTCTAACACAGGTTTTTGATGGCTACACCTTC

j_call: TRBJ1-1
d_call: TRBD1
clone_size: -
v_call: TRBV30
cdr3_aa: CAWRRTGGGEAFF
cdr3_nt: TGTGCCTGGAGGCGGACAGGGGGCGGTGAAGCTTTCTTT

j_call: TRBJ1-2
d_call: -
clone_size: few
v_call: TRBV18
cdr3_aa: CASSPPSQNGYTF
cdr3_nt: TGTGCCAGCTCACCACCGTCCCAAAATGGCTACACCTTC

j_call: TRBJ1-1
d_call: -
clone_size: -
v_call: TRBV12-2
cdr3_aa: CASRLGWSGGTEAFF
cdr3_nt: TGTGCAAGTCGCTTAGGCTGGTCAGGGGGCACTGAAGCTTTCTTT

j_call: TRBJ2-5
d_call: TRBD1
clone_size: -
v_call: TRBV9
cdr3_aa: CASSVSGGQERETQYF
cdr3_nt: TGTGCCAGCAGCGTAAGTGGGGGACAGGAGCGTGAGACCCAGTACTTC

j_call: TRBJ2-2
d_call: TRBD2
clone_size: -
v_call: TRBV19
cdr3_aa: CASSPGLAGGLVTGELFF
cdr3_nt: TGTGCCAGTAGTCCGGGACTAGCGGGAGGGCTGGTCACCGGGGAGCTGTTTTTT

j_call: TRBJ1-2
d_call: -
clone_size: -
v_call: TRBV4-3
cdr3_aa: CASSQGSTDGLIYGYTF
cdr3_nt: TGCGCCAGCAGCCAAGGGTCGACAGATGGATTGATCTATGGCTACACCTTC

j_call: TRBJ1-2
d_call: -
clone_size: -
v_call: TRBV7-6
cdr3_aa: CASSLGKTNYGYTF
cdr3_nt: TGTGCCAGCAGCTTAGGCAAAACGAACTATGGCTACACCTTC

j_call: TRBJ1-5
d_call: -
clone_size: -
v_call: TRBV5-1
cdr3_aa: CASSLAPSGDGQPQHF
cdr3_nt: TGCGCCAGCAGCTTGGCTCCTTCAGGGGACGGTCAGCCCCAGCATTTT

j_call: TRBJ2-7
d_call: -
clone_size: once
v_call: TRBV10-3
cdr3_aa: CAISDIAYEQYF
cdr3_nt: TGTGCCATCAGCGACATAGCCTACGAGCAGTACTTC

j_call: TRBJ2-1
d_call: -
clone_size: -
v_call: TRBV30
cdr3_aa: CAWLMASSYNEQFF
cdr3_nt: TGTGCCTGGCTTATGGCGTCGTCCTACAATGAGCAGTTCTTC

j_call: TRBJ2-1
d_call: TRBD1
clone_size: -
v_call: TRBV7-8
cdr3_aa: CASSLLGQGNEQFF
cdr3_nt: TGTGCCAGCAGCCTCCTGGGACAGGGAAATGAGCAGTTCTTC

j_call: TRBJ1-2
d_call: -
clone_size: -
v_call: TRBV4-3
cdr3_aa: CASSQETGINYGYTF
cdr3_nt: TGCGCCAGCAGCCAAGAGACAGGTATTAACTATGGCTACACCTTC

j_call: TRBJ2-7
d_call: -
clone_size: -
v_call: TRBV12-5
cdr3_aa: CASGLVRRYEQYF
cdr3_nt: TGTGCTAGTGGTTTGGTACGGCGGTACGAGCAGTACTTC

j_call: TRBJ2-3
d_call: TRBD1
clone_size: -
v_call: TRBV7-3
cdr3_aa: CASSLGQFSTDTQYF
cdr3_nt: TGTGCCAGCAGCTTGGGACAGTTCAGCACAGATACGCAGTATTTT

j_call: TRBJ1-2
d_call: TRBD1
clone_size: once
v_call: TRBV18
cdr3_aa: CASSPGRQGGGYTF
cdr3_nt: TGTGCCAGCTCACCCGGACGACAGGGGGGTGGCTACACCTTC

j_call: TRBJ2-1
d_call: TRBD2
clone_size: once
v_call: TRBV7-2
cdr3_aa: CASSYRTSGDRNSYNEQFF
cdr3_nt: TGTGCCAGCAGCTACCGGACTAGCGGGGACAGAAACTCCTACAATGAGCAGTTCTTC

j_call: TRBJ2-7
d_call: TRBD2
clone_size: -
v_call: TRBV10-2
cdr3_aa: CASSDPGLAGQEGYEQYF
cdr3_nt: TGCGCCAGCAGTGACCCGGGACTAGCGGGGCAGGAGGGGTACGAGCAGTACTTC

j_call: TRBJ2-3
d_call: -
clone_size: -
v_call: TRBV7-7
cdr3_aa: CASSLLGGTDTQYF
cdr3_nt: TGTGCCAGCAGCTTATTAGGGGGCACAGATACGCAGTATTTT

j_call: TRBJ1-2
d_call: TRBD1
clone_size: -
v_call: TRBV6-1
cdr3_aa: CASSEGTQGSPYGYTF
cdr3_nt: TGTGCCAGCAGTGAAGGAACACAGGGGTCCCCTTATGGCTACACCTTC

j_call: TRBJ2-5
d_call: -
clone_size: -
v_call: TRBV11-2
cdr3_aa: CASSSRQFQETQYF
cdr3_nt: TGTGCCAGCAGCTCACGACAGTTCCAAGAGACCCAGTACTTC

j_call: TRBJ2-1
d_call: TRBD1
clone_size: -
v_call: TRBV5-1
cdr3_aa: CASRLTGNLNNEQFF
cdr3_nt: TGCGCCAGCAGACTGACAGGGAACCTCAACAATGAGCAGTTCTTC

j_call: TRBJ1-5
d_call: TRBD1
clone_size: -
v_call: TRBV5-1
cdr3_aa: CASRRDSGNQPQHF
cdr3_nt: TGCGCCAGCAGACGGGACAGCGGGAATCAGCCCCAGCATTTT

j_call: TRBJ2-3
d_call: -
clone_size: -
v_call: TRBV11-1
cdr3_aa: CASSPRLGETDTQYF
cdr3_nt: TGTGCCAGCAGCCCCCGACTAGGAGAGACAGATACGCAGTATTTT

j_call: TRBJ1-3
d_call: -
clone_size: -
v_call: TRBV5-6
cdr3_aa: CASSSLRNSGNTIYF
cdr3_nt: TGTGCCAGCAGTTCGTTGCGCAACTCTGGAAACACCATATATTTT

j_call: TRBJ2-7
d_call: -
clone_size: -
v_call: TRBV5-8
cdr3_aa: CASSSDRGAVYEQYF
cdr3_nt: TGTGCCAGCAGCTCTGACCGGGGGGCGGTCTACGAGCAGTACTTC

j_call: TRBJ1-4
d_call: -
clone_size: -
v_call: TRBV6-6
cdr3_aa: CASSYSDSIAEKLFF
cdr3_nt: TGTGCCAGCAGTTACTCGGACAGTATCGCTGAAAAACTGTTTTTT

j_call: TRBJ2-1
d_call: -
clone_size: -
v_call: TRBV11-3
cdr3_aa: CASSLGLEGDEQFF
cdr3_nt: TGTGCCAGCAGCTTAGGACTAGAGGGGGATGAGCAGTTCTTC

j_call: TRBJ1-5
d_call: TRBD1
clone_size: -
v_call: TRBV6-5
cdr3_aa: CASSGDRVGGQPQHF
cdr3_nt: TGTGCCAGCAGTGGAGACAGGGTAGGGGGTCAGCCCCAGCATTTT

j_call: TRBJ2-1
d_call: -
clone_size: -
v_call: TRBV18
cdr3_aa: CASSPNETQPYNEQFF
cdr3_nt: TGTGCCAGCTCACCAAATGAGACTCAACCCTACAATGAGCAGTTCTTC

j_call: TRBJ2-5
d_call: -
clone_size: -
v_call: TRBV5-1
cdr3_aa: CASSSGRIGTQYF
cdr3_nt: TGCGCCAGCAGCTCGGGACGAATAGGGACCCAGTACTTC

j_call: TRBJ1-2
d_call: -
clone_size: -
v_call: TRBV6-5
cdr3_aa: CASSLDRSDYGYTF
cdr3_nt: TGTGCCAGCAGTTTGGACCGGAGTGACTATGGCTACACCTTC

j_call: TRBJ1-1
d_call: -
clone_size: once
v_call: TRBV9
cdr3_aa: CASSVEGVHTEAFF
cdr3_nt: TGTGCCAGCAGCGTAGAAGGGGTCCACACTGAAGCTTTCTTT

j_call: TRBJ2-6
d_call: -
clone_size: -
v_call: TRBV7-2
cdr3_aa: CASSPAGSGANVLTF
cdr3_nt: TGTGCCAGCAGCCCCGCCGGGTCTGGGGCCAACGTCCTGACTTTC

j_call: TRBJ2-5
d_call: -
clone_size: -
v_call: TRBV11-3
cdr3_aa: CASSFGAQETQYF
cdr3_nt: TGTGCCAGCAGCTTCGGGGCCCAAGAGACCCAGTACTTC

j_call: TRBJ2-5
d_call: TRBD1
clone_size: -
v_call: TRBV27
cdr3_aa: CASSHGDRGLQETQYF
cdr3_nt: TGTGCCAGCAGCCATGGGGACAGGGGACTCCAAGAGACCCAGTACTTC

j_call: TRBJ2-3
d_call: -
clone_size: once
v_call: TRBV7-9
cdr3_aa: CASKATTDTQYF
cdr3_nt: TGTGCCAGCAAAGCTACCACAGATACGCAGTATTTT

j_call: TRBJ2-1
d_call: -
clone_size: -
v_call: TRBV10-3
cdr3_aa: CATTGTDKQFF
cdr3_nt: TGTGCCACAACCGGGACTGATAAGCAGTTCTTC

j_call: TRBJ2-7
d_call: -
clone_size: -
v_call: TRBV9
cdr3_aa: CASSVFYGTSYF
cdr3_nt: TGTGCCAGCAGCGTATTTTACGGTACCTCCTACTTC